These 28 T cell receptor beta chains were sequenced from one sample in a study of tumour-infiltrating T cells in Burkitt lymphoma. Method: immunoSEQ multiplex PCR; TCRdb's copy keeps in-frame clones and lacks some. The table has more than 2,000 clones, 55% to 75% seen once. Sequences were obtained from tumor tissue. These receptors were collected from a human donor with diffuse large B-cell lymphoma.

This clone was detected only once. The rearrangement links TRBV7-1 to TRBJ2-7; weak D call: TRBD1 (6 bases). TRBV7-1 carries the ORF label, with uncertain function. This CDR3 contains 15 residues. Trimming removed 3 bases at V and 5 bases at J, with 17 bases between. CDR3 bases: TGTGCCAGCAGCTCCGAACCCACAGGGTTCCACGAGCAGTACTTC. Translated: CASSSEPTGFHEQYF.

The rearrangement uses TRBV5-4 and TRBJ2-7; 8 bases match TRBD1. V dropped 3 bases and J dropped 2; count of bases not matched to a gene: 4. Germline V gene sequence: CDR1 SGHNT, CDR2 YYREEE (reference sequence). The CDR3 has 14 residues. The CDR3 nucleotides are TGTGCCAGCAGCTACAGGACAGGGACCTACGAGCAGTACTTC. Amino acid sequence: CASSYRTGTYEQYF.

This clone was counted a few times. The J gene is TRBJ1-1, the V gene TRBV21-1. TRBV21-1 constitutes a pseudogene. The CDR3 spans 15 residues. DNA of the CDR3: TGTGCCAGCAGCAAAGTGGGGGGCTTGAACACTGAAGCTTTCTTT. Translation gives CASSKVGGLNTEAFF.

The chain joins TRBV6-6 to TRBJ1-2, with 8 positions matching TRBD1. Trimming removed 2 bases from V and 2 bases from J; junction bases left unmatched: 4. The CDR3 is 15 amino acids. Germline CDR1 is MNHNY and CDR2 is SVGAGI (reference sequence). CDR3 loop: CASSYRQGANYGYTF. The CDR3 nucleotides read TGTGCCAGCAGTTACAGGCAGGGGGCGAACTATGGCTACACCTTC.

By share, this clone ranks as hyperexpanded. The identical CDR3 is also encoded by other nucleotide sequences in the sample. V usage is TRBV7-6 and J usage is TRBJ2-2; D uncertain. This CDR3 spans 16 amino acids. The V end was cut by 1 base, the J end by 0 bases, with 9 bases between. Germline CDR1 reads SGHVS; CDR2 reads FNYEAQ. CDR3 in DNA: TGTGCCAGCAGCTTAGACCCAGGTTCGAACACCGGGGAGCTGTTTTTT. Its protein product is CASSLDPGSNTGELFF.

J is TRBJ2-6 and V is TRBV5-4, with D perhaps TRBD2 (8 bases). The germline V and J ends were trimmed by 3 bases and 0 bases, with 13 bases remaining between them. CDR3 length: 17 residues. Germline CDR1 is SGHNT and CDR2 is YYREEE (reference sequence). The CDR3: CASSSGGGLSGANVLTF. In DNA form, the CDR3 reads TGTGCCAGCAGCTCGGGAGGGGGCCTCTCTGGGGCCAACGTCCTGACTTTC.

This clone has a handful of counts. The J gene is TRBJ1-5, the V gene TRBV7-3; D call uncertain. Germline CDR1 and CDR2: SGHTA and FQGTGA. The CDR3 runs to 15 residues. V was clipped by 3 bases and J by 3 bases, with 12 bases between them. The CDR3 here is CASSFLPGPNQPQHF. The CDR3 region has the DNA TGTGCCAGCAGCTTCTTACCCGGACCCAATCAGCCCCAGCATTTT.

V usage is TRBV27 and J usage is TRBJ1-4; D not certain. Trimming pared 6 bases from V and 5 bases from J, leaving 16 bases between. Germline CDR1 MNHEY, CDR2 SMNVEV (reference sequence). The CDR3 totals 15 residues. The CDR3 sequence: CASRRTRNPNEKLFF. The CDR3 DNA follows: TGTGCCAGCAGACGAACCCGAAACCCCAATGAAAAACTGTTTTTT.

This CDR3 is CASSLEASGGTGELFF. Written as DNA, the CDR3 is TGCGCCAGCAGCTTGGAGGCTAGCGGTGGAACCGGGGAGCTGTTTTTT. V gene TRBV5-1 combines with J gene TRBJ2-2; TRBD2 matches at 7 bases. V gave up 0 bases and J gave up 5 bases; unmatched junction bases: 7. Germline CDR1 SGHRS, CDR2 YFSETQ. This CDR3 is built from 16 residues.

The V call is TRBV7-8, the J call TRBJ2-3; no clear D gene. CDR1 and CDR2 from the germline V gene are SGHVS and FQNEAQ. This CDR3 has 14 amino acids. V was clipped by 1 base and J by 5 bases, with 10 bases between them. The DNA of the CDR3 is TGTGCCAGCAGCTTAGGTCCATTAGTAGATACGCAGTATTTT. Translating it yields CASSLGPLVDTQYF. The variable domain in full, completed from reference TRBV7-8 and TRBJ2-3, reads GAGVSQSPRYKVAKRGQDVALRCDPISGHVSLFWYQQALGQGPEFLTYFQNEAQLDKSGLPSDRFFAERPEGSVSTLKIQRTQQEDSAVYLCASSLGPLVDTQYFGPGTRLTVL.

This rearrangement joins TRBV6-1 to TRBJ2-1; a weak D match, TRBD1 (5 bases). The CDR3 has 12 residues. Germline V gives CDR1 MNHNS, CDR2 SASEGT. The ends were cut back, 6 bases at V and 8 bases at J, with 11 bases in the middle. The CDR3 DNA is TGTGCCAGCAGATATAGCAGGGATGAGCAGTTCTTC. Translation: CASRYSRDEQFF.

The chain links TRBV6-5 to TRBJ2-7; D is ambiguous. The CDR3 covers 13 residues. The ends were cut back, 2 bases at V and 0 bases at J, with 5 bases in the middle. Germline CDR1 MNHEY, CDR2 SVGAGI. The CDR3 sequence: CASSYRVSYEQYF. In nucleotides, the CDR3 is TGTGCCAGCAGTTACCGGGTCTCCTACGAGCAGTACTTC.

J is TRBJ1-2 and V is TRBV2; the match to TRBD1 covers 8 bases. There are 10 residues in the CDR3. Per germline, CDR1 SNHLY and CDR2 FYNNEI. The ends lost 9 bases at V and 8 bases at J; junction bases unmatched: 2. CDR3 in DNA: TGTGCCAGTGGACAGGGAGGCTACACCTTC. Amino acid sequence: CASGQGGYTF.

The chain links TRBV7-2 to TRBJ2-7, with D perhaps being TRBD1 or TRBD2 (5 bases each). V shed 3 bases and J shed 2 bases, with 11 bases lying between them. The CDR3 has 14 residues. Looked up from germline, CDR1 is SGHTA and CDR2 is FQGNSA. DNA for the CDR3: TGTGCCAGCAGCTTCCGGGGACCGCCCTACGAGCAGTACTTC. Amino acid sequence: CASSFRGPPYEQYF.

The V call is TRBV5-5, the J call TRBJ1-4; D is possibly TRBD1 (5 bases). The germline CDR1 and CDR2 sequences are SGHKS and YYEKEE (reference sequence). CDR3 length: 13 amino acids. V lost 2 bases, J lost 4 bases, and 6 bases lay in between. The CDR3 DNA is TGTGCCAGCAGCTTAGGGGTTAATGAAAAACTGTTTTTT. Translating gives CASSLGVNEKLFF. Complete variable domain (other parts from reference TRBV5-5 and TRBJ1-4): DAGVTQSPTHLIKTRGQQVTLRCSPISGHKSVSWYQQVLGQGPQFIFQYYEKEERGRGNFPDRFSARQFPNYSSELNVNALLLGDSALYLCASSLGVNEKLFFGSGTQLSVL.

The rearrangement uses TRBV10-3 and TRBJ2-3; 9 nucleotides agree with TRBD2. Germline V gene sequence: CDR1 ENHRY, CDR2 SYGVKD. This CDR3 has 18 residues. Trimming removed 0 bases from V and 2 bases from J; junction bases left unmatched: 9. The CDR3 coding sequence is TGTGCCATCAGTGAGTCGAAACGTCTAGCGGGATTCACAGATACGCAGTATTTT. Its protein product is CAISESKRLAGFTDTQYF.

V gene TRBV11-2 combines with J gene TRBJ2-7; maybe TRBD2 (5 bases). The germline V gene encodes CDR1 SGHAT and CDR2 FQNNGV. The germline V and J ends were trimmed by 5 bases and 3 bases, with 11 bases remaining between them. The CDR3 sequence is 13 residues long. CDR3 DNA: TGTGCCAGCAGCCGGACTTTTGGCTACGAGCAGTACTTC. Protein: CASSRTFGYEQYF.

V is TRBV4-1 and J is TRBJ1-1; no definite D call. The CDR3 has 13 amino acids. Germline assignment: CDR1 MGHRA and CDR2 YSYEKL. The V end was cut by 8 bases, the J end by 1 base, with 11 bases between. The CDR3 DNA reads TGCGCCAGCTTAGGACTGACGAACACTGAAGCTTTCTTT. This encodes CASLGLTNTEAFF.

The V and J genes are TRBV7-2 and TRBJ1-2; D remains ambiguous. Germline V lookup: CDR1 SGHTA, CDR2 FQGNSA. This CDR3 has 13 amino acids. Trimming took 11 bases from V and 3 from J, leaving 16 bases between them. CDR3 sequence (DNA): TGTGCCGTACGCTGGGCGGCGGACTATGGCTACACCTTC. Its protein is CAVRWAADYGYTF. Looking up the rest from reference TRBV7-2 and TRBJ1-2 gives the full variable domain: GAGVSQSPSNKVTEKGKDVELRCDPISGHTALYWYRQSLGQGLEFLIYFQGNSAPDKSGLPSDRFSAERTGGSVSTLTIQRTQQEDSAVYLCAVRWAADYGYTFGSGTRLTVV.

V and J are TRBV6-1 and TRBJ2-1; D unresolved. CDR1 is MNHNS, CDR2 SASEGT, per germline. The CDR3 has 13 residues. The germline V and J ends were trimmed by 2 bases and 10 bases, with 12 bases remaining between them. The CDR3 region is CASSELGVREQFF. The CDR3 DNA reads as TGTGCCAGCAGTGAACTAGGAGTGCGGGAGCAGTTCTTC.

The gene calls are TRBV7-9 and TRBJ1-1, with D unclear. Germline V gives CDR1 SEHNR, CDR2 FQNEAQ (reference sequence). The CDR3 has 13 amino acids. Trimming took off 5 bases at V and 5 bases at J, with 12 bases between the two ends. DNA of the CDR3: TGTGCCAGCAGCCCCGACATTGAAACTGAAGCTTTCTTT. Translating it yields CASSPDIETEAFF.

J is TRBJ1-1 and V is TRBV9; 8 bases map to TRBD1. CDR3 length: 16 amino acids. V lost 0 bases and J lost 4; bases outside the gene matches: 8. Germline V gene data show CDR1 as SGDLS and CDR2 as YYNGEE. CDR3 in DNA: TGTGCCAGCAGCGTAGGGGACAGGTTGGGAGGCACTGAAGCTTTCTTT. This gives the protein CASSVGDRLGGTEAFF.

V gene TRBV15 combines with J gene TRBJ1-4, with D possibly being TRBD1 (5 bases). Germline loops: CDR1 LNHNV, CDR2 YYDKDF (reference sequence). Trimming left V 1 base short and J 6 bases short, with 15 bases between. This CDR3 comprises 16 residues. The CDR3 spells CATSRGTGEPYEKLFF. CDR3 nucleotides: TGTGCCACCAGCAGAGGGACGGGGGAACCTTATGAAAAACTGTTTTTT.

The CDR3 is CASSKTGTSSGNTIYF. CDR3 in DNA: TGTGCCAGCAGTAAAACAGGAACCAGCTCTGGAAACACCATATATTTT. The chain recombines TRBV25-1 with TRBJ1-3; perhaps TRBD1 as D (5 bases). Germline loops: CDR1 MGHDK, CDR2 SYGVNS. The CDR3 spans 16 residues. V was cut by 5 bases and J by 0 bases, with 14 bases left in between.

DNA of the CDR3: TGTGCCAGCAGCCTTACAAAGGACATTTCCCTCTATGGCTACACCTTC. Translating gives CASSLTKDISLYGYTF. The chain has TRBV4-2 and TRBJ1-2; the D gene is possibly TRBD1 (5 bases). Germline V gives CDR1 LGHNA, CDR2 YNFKEQ. With 4 bases removed from V and 4 bases from J, the gap between germline ends came to 19 bases. There are 16 residues in the CDR3.

This clone appeared a few times. This chain uses TRBV7-3 with TRBJ2-1; 9 nucleotides agree with TRBD1. The CDR3 is made up of 13 amino acids. Trimming cost V 4 bases and J 12 bases; bases outside gene matches: 7. Looked up from germline, CDR1 is SGHTA and CDR2 is FQGTGA. CDR3 sequence reads: CASSSHRGLGQFF. The DNA of the CDR3 is TGTGCCAGCAGCTCGCACAGGGGGCTAGGGCAGTTCTTC.

Comment on this clone: A junction end diverges from the germline sequence, so it may reflect a read error. The DNA of the CDR3 is TGTGCTAGCAGCCAGGGACAACACAATGAGCAGTTCTTC. As protein: CASSQGQHNEQFF. This chain links TRBV7-7 with TRBJ2-1; a weak D match, TRBD1 (6 bases). Germline assignment: CDR1 SSHAT and CDR2 FNYEAQ (reference sequence). This CDR3 contains 13 residues.

The chain is built from TRBV25-1 and TRBJ2-5; tentatively, D is TRBD1 (5 bases). The ends were cut back, 1 base at V and 2 bases at J, with 11 bases in the middle. The CDR3 loop spans 15 amino acids. CDR1 is MGHDK, CDR2 SYGVNS, per germline. CDR3 sequence reads: CASSESQGLQETQYF. The CDR3 nucleotides are TGTGCCAGCAGTGAATCTCAGGGCTTACAAGAGACCCAGTACTTC.